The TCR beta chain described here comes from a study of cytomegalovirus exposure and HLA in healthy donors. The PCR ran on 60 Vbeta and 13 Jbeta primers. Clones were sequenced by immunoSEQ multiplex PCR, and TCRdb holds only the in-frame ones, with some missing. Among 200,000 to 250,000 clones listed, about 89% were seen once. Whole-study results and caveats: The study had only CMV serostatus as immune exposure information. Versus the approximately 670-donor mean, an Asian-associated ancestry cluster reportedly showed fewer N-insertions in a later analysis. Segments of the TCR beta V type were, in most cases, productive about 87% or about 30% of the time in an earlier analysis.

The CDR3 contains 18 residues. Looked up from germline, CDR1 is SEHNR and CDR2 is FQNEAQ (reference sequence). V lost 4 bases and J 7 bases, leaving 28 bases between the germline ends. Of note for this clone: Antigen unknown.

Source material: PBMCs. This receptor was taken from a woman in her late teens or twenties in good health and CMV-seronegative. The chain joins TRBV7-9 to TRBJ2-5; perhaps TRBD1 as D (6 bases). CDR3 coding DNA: TGTGCCAGCAGCTGGGGTTTACGAGGGGGTCCATTCGCGGGGACCCAGTACTTC. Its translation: CASSWGLRGGPFAGTQYF.